This T cell receptor beta chain was recorded in a study of CD8+CD57+ T cells in acquired aplastic anemia. Study summary: An average of about 3.4 ug of DNA was obtained from sorted CD4+ and CD8+ cells.

This CDR3 has 15 residues. The germline V gene encodes CDR1 SGHVS and CDR2 FQNEAQ. Study outcomes and limitations: In CD8+ cells, Simpson's diversity showed no significant difference between patients and controls.

The use of genomic DNA as template underpinned the TCR beta VDJ and CDR3 profiling. A single record per CDR3 protein comes from TCRdb applying MiXCR to the reads. Of some 410,000 distinct CDR3 sequences listed, 55% to 75% are singletons. As regards this clonotype: Antigen unknown. At one of its ends the junction is not consistent with the germline gene, which may arise from a read error.

Sequencing input: sorted CD4+, CD8+, or CD8+CD57+ T cells (not recorded which) from PBMCs. The sequence was obtained from a human donor in good health, serving as a control. The chain couples TRBV7-8 to TRBJ2-7; tentative D call: TRBD1 (6 bases). For the CDR3, the DNA is TGTGCCAGCAGCTTACGGTCGAGACAGGCCTTTGAGCACTACTTC. It translates to CASSLRSRQAFEHYF.